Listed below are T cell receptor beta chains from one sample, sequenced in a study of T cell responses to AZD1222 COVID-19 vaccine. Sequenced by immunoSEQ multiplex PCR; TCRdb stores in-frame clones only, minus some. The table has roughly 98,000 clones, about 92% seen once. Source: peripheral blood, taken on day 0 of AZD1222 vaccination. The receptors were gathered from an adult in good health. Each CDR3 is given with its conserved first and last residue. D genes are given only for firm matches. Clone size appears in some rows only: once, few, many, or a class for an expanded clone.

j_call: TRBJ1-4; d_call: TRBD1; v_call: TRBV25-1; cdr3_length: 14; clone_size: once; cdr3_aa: CASSRDREDEKLFF; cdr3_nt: TGTGCCAGCAGCCGGGACAGGGAGGATGAAAAACTGTTTTTT
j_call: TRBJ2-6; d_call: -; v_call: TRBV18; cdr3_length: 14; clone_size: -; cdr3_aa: CASSRTGEVNVLTF; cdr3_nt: TGTGCCAGCTCACGCACGGGAGAGGTCAACGTCCTGACTTTC
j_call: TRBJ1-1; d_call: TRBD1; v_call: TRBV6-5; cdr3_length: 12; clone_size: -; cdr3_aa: CASIWDRVEAFF; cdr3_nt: TGTGCCAGCATTTGGGACAGGGTTGAAGCTTTCTTT
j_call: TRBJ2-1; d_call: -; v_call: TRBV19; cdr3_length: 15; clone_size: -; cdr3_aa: CASSISGYGGDEQFF; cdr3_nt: TGTGCCAGTAGTATATCCGGGTACGGGGGCGATGAGCAGTTCTTC
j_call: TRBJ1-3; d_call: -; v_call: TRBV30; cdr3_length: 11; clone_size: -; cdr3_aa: CAWTLTNTIYF; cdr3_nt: TGTGCCTGGACCCTCACCAACACCATATATTTT
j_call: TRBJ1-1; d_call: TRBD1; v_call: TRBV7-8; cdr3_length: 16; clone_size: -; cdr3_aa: CASSLAPGGVNTEAFF; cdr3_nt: TGTGCCAGCAGCTTAGCTCCAGGGGGGGTGAACACTGAAGCTTTCTTT
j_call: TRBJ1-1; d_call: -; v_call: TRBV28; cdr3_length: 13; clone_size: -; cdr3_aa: CASGLGGHTEAFF; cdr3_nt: TGTGCCAGCGGGCTCGGGGGGCACACTGAAGCTTTCTTT
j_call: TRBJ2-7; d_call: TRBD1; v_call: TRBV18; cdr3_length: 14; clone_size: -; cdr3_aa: CASSRPGQGHEQYF; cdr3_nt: TGTGCCAGCTCACGACCGGGACAGGGTCACGAGCAGTACTTC
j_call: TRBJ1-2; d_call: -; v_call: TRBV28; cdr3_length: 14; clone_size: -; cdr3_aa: CASSSGTGNYGYTF; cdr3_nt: TGTGCCAGCAGCTCCGGGACTGGGAACTATGGCTACACCTTC
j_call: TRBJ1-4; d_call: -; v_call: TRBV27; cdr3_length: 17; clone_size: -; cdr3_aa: CASSFLAGGRTNEKLFF; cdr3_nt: TGTGCCAGCAGTTTTTTGGCGGGGGGCAGGACTAATGAAAAACTGTTTTTT
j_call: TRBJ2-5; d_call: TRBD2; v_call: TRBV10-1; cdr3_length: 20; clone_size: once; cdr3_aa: CASGWEVKLPGLERCETQYF; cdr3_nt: TGCGCCAGCGGATGGGAGGTAAAGTTACCGGGACTAGAAAGATGCGAGACCCAGTACTTC
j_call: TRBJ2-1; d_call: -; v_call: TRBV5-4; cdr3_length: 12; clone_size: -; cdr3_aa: CASSLVANEQFF; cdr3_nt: TGTGCCAGCAGCTTGGTGGCGAATGAGCAGTTCTTC
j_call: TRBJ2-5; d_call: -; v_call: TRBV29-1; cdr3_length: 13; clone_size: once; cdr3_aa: CSVPFSGRQTQYF; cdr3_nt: TGCAGCGTACCCTTTTCGGGGAGGCAGACCCAGTACTTC
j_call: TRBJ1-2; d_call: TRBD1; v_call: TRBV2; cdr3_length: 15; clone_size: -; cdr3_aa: CASRVGGTANYGYTF; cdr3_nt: TGTGCCAGCAGGGTGGGAGGGACAGCAAACTATGGCTACACCTTC
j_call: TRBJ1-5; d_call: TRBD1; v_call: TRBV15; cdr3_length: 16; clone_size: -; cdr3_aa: CATSSKQGANNQPQHF; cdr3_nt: TGTGCCACCAGCAGTAAGCAGGGGGCTAATAATCAGCCCCAGCATTTT
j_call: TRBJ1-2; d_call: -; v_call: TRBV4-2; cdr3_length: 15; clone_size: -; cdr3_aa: CASSQEQKRNYGYTF; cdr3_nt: TGTGCCAGCAGCCAAGAGCAGAAAAGAAACTATGGCTACACCTTC
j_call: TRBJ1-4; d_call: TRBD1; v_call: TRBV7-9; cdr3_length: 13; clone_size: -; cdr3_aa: CASTRGRREKLFF; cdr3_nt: TGTGCCAGCACCAGGGGGCGCCGAGAAAAACTGTTTTTT
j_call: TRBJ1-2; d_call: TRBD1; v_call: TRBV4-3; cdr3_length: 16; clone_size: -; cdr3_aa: CASSLIRQGGHSGYTF; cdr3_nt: TGCGCCAGCAGCCTCATAAGACAGGGAGGCCACTCGGGCTACACCTTC
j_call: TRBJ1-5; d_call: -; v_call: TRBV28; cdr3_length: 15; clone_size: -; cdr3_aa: CASSLLGNSNQPQHF; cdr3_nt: TGTGCCAGCAGTTTATTGGGGAATAGCAATCAGCCCCAGCATTTT
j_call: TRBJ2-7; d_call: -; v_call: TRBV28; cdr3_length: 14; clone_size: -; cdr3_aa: CASSPHGISYEQYF; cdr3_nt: TGTGCCAGCAGTCCCCACGGGATCTCCTACGAGCAGTACTTC
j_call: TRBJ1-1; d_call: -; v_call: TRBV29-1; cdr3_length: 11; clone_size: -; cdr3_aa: CSGELNTEAFF; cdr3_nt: TGCAGCGGTGAGTTGAACACTGAAGCTTTCTTT
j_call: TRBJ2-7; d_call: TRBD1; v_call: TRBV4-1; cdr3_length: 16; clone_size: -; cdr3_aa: CASSQVGQGIFWEQYF; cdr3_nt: TGCGCCAGCAGCCAAGTGGGACAGGGGATCTTCTGGGAGCAGTACTTC
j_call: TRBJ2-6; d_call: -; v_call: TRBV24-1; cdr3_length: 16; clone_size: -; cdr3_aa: CATSEGESSGANVLTF; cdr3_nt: TGTGCCACCAGTGAAGGGGAGAGCTCTGGGGCCAACGTCCTGACTTTC
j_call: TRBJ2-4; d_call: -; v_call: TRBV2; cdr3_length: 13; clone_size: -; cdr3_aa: CASSEVAKNIQYF; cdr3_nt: TGTGCCAGCAGTGAGGTAGCCAAAAACATTCAGTACTTC
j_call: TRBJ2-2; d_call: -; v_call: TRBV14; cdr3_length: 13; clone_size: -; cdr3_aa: CASSQANTGELFF; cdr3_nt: TGTGCCAGCAGCCAAGCTAACACCGGGGAGCTGTTTTTT
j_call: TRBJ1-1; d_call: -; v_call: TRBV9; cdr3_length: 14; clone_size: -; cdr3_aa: CASSVTELRTEAFF; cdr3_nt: TGTGCCAGCAGCGTAACTGAGTTGCGCACTGAAGCTTTCTTT
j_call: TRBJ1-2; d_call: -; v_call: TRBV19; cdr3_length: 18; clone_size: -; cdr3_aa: CASSLTTGTPLELYGYTF; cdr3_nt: TGTGCCAGTAGTCTTACTACCGGGACGCCCCTAGAACTCTATGGCTACACCTTC
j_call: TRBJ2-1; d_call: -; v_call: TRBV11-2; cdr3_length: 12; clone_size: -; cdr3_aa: CASSLVSDEQFF; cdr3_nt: TGTGCCAGCAGCTTAGTCTCGGATGAGCAGTTCTTC
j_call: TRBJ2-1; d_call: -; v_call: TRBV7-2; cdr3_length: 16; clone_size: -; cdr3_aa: CASSSYAPAPLGEQFF; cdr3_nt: TGTGCCAGCAGCTCCTACGCCCCTGCCCCCCTGGGAGAGCAGTTCTTC
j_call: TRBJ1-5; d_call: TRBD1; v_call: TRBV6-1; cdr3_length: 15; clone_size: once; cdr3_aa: CASSDNRGPSQPQHF; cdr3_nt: TGTGCCAGCAGTGACAACAGGGGGCCCAGTCAGCCCCAGCATTTT